These 12 T cell receptor beta chains were all obtained from the same sample, sequenced in a study of blood T cell repertoires in COVID-19. TCRdb keeps only in-frame clones here, not all; method: immunoSEQ multiplex PCR. The table lists 85,000 to 90,000 clones, roughly 80% of them singletons. The sequenced sample was peripheral blood. These receptors were obtained from a woman older than 75 with active or convalescent COVID-19.

V is TRBV4-3 and J is TRBJ2-3; TRBD2 agrees at 9 bases. CDR1 and CDR2 (germline): LGHNA, YSLEER. V lost 4 bases to trimming and J lost 8 bases; unmatched junction nucleotides: 13. This CDR3 contains 16 residues. The CDR3: CASSPLPAGGRGTQYF. CDR3 in DNA: TGCGCCAGCAGCCCCCTGCCAGCGGGGGGCCGGGGTACGCAGTATTTT.

The chain joins TRBV27 to TRBJ2-2, with a weak D call TRBD1 (6 bases). The CDR3 sequence is 14 residues long. The V end was cut by 9 bases, the J end by 2 bases, with 13 bases between. Germline V gene data show CDR1 as MNHEY and CDR2 as SMNVEV (reference sequence). CDR3 region: CASAGALNTGELFF. The CDR3 nucleotides are TGTGCCAGTGCAGGGGCCCTTAACACCGGGGAGCTGTTTTTT.

The chain carries TRBV7-2 and TRBJ2-7; no definite D call. Germline V gene sequence: CDR1 SGHTA, CDR2 FQGNSA. The V gene lost 0 bases and the J gene lost 3 bases, with 9 bases spanning the gap. The CDR3 has 14 residues. CDR3 sequence: CASSLALAGYEQYF. As DNA, the CDR3 is TGTGCCAGCAGCTTAGCGCTGGCAGGCTACGAGCAGTACTTC.

The chain carries TRBV4-3 and TRBJ1-2; 8 nucleotides line up with TRBD1. The CDR3 runs to 13 residues. V trimming: 3 bases; J trimming: 6 bases; junction bases outside the gene matches: 3. Germline lookup yields CDR1 LGHNA and CDR2 YSLEER. The CDR3 DNA follows: TGCGCCAGCAGCCACACAGGGGGGGATGGCTACACCTTC. This codes for CASSHTGGDGYTF.

V usage is TRBV4-1 and J usage is TRBJ2-7; 7 positions agree with TRBD1. Germline V lookup: CDR1 MGHRA, CDR2 YSYEKL. J lost 9 bases, V lost 0 bases, and 17 bases had no gene match. The CDR3 sequence is 17 residues long. CDR3 protein: CASSQDLETGIQVGQYF. The CDR3 coding sequence is TGCGCCAGCAGCCAAGATCTGGAGACAGGGATCCAAGTTGGGCAGTACTTC.

The chain has TRBV4-3 and TRBJ2-7, with 8 bases identical to TRBD2. The CDR3 is made up of 17 amino acids. Per the germline V gene, CDR1 is LGHNA and CDR2 is YSLEER. After removal of 1 base from V and 2 bases from J, the junction contained 10 bases not matched to a gene. The DNA for the CDR3 is TGCGCCAGCAGCCAAGCCTACTACAGCGGGGGAGCCTACGAGCAGTACTTC. Its protein product is CASSQAYYSGGAYEQYF.

The sample holds one count of this clone. The J gene is TRBJ1-2, the V gene TRBV29-1; no clear D. V lost 3 bases, J lost 6 bases, and 8 bases lay in between. Per the germline V gene, CDR1 is SQVTM and CDR2 is ANQGSEA. The CDR3 spans 11 residues. The CDR3 protein is CSVDPRHGYTF. The CDR3 region has the DNA TGCAGCGTTGATCCGCGTCATGGCTACACCTTC.

The chain has TRBV6-2 or TRBV6-3 and TRBJ2-7, with D maybe TRBD1 (6 bases). The CDR3 is 15 amino acids. Trimming shortened V by 2 bases and J by 3 bases, and 14 bases separated the two germline ends. Germline-derived CDR1 and CDR2 are MNHEY and SVGEGT. The CDR3 bases are TGTGCCAGCAGTTACGCTATTGGACAGCTCTACGAGCAGTACTTC. This translates into CASSYAIGQLYEQYF.

This clone was picked up one time. The CDR3 coding sequence is TGTGCCAGCAGTGAGTCGGGGACAGGGGGCTGGGATGAGCAGTTCTTC. This sequence encodes CASSESGTGGWDEQFF. V is TRBV6-4 and J is TRBJ2-1; 12 bases agree with TRBD1. Germline V gene lookup returns CDR1 MRHNA and CDR2 SNTAGT. The CDR3 loop spans 16 amino acids. V shed 3 bases, J shed 8 bases, and the junction held 8 bases outside the gene matches.

The chain recombines TRBV28 with TRBJ2-4; D may be TRBD2 (7 bases). V was pared by 9 bases and J by 3 bases, with 18 bases between. Germline V lookup: CDR1 MDHEN, CDR2 SYDVKM. The CDR3 contains 15 residues. CDR3 residues: CASLNGGADKNIQYF. As DNA, the CDR3 is TGTGCCAGTCTCAATGGGGGGGCGGACAAAAACATTCAGTACTTC.

The chain carries TRBV5-5 and TRBJ1-4, with 7 bases fitting TRBD1. CDR1 and CDR2 from the germline V gene are SGHKS and YYEKEE (reference sequence). There are 15 residues in the CDR3. V lost 5 bases to trimming and J lost 7 bases; unmatched junction nucleotides: 11. The CDR3 loop reads CASSSSQGSSEKLFF. CDR3 DNA sequence: TGTGCCAGCAGTTCCTCACAGGGGTCGAGTGAAAAACTGTTTTTT.

This clone was recorded a few times. The chain carries TRBV5-1 and TRBJ1-1; D might be TRBD1 (6 bases). From germline, CDR1 is SGHRS and CDR2 YFSETQ. Trimming took 4 bases from V and 1 from J, leaving 8 bases between them. CDR3 length equals 13 residues. The CDR3, as DNA: TGCGCCAGCAGCAAGGACAGGAACACTGAAGCTTTCTTT. Translated, it gives CASSKDRNTEAFF.